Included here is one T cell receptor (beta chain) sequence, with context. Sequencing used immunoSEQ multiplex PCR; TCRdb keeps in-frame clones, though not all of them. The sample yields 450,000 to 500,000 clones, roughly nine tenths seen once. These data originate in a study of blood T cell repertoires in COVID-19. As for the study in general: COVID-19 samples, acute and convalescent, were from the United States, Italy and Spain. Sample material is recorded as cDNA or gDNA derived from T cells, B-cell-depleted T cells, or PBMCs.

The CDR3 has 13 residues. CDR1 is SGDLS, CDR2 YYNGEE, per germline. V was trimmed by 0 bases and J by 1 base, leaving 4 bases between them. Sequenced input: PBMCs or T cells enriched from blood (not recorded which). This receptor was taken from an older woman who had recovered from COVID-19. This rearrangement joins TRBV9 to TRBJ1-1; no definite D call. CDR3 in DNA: TGTGCCAGCAGCGTAGACTGGAACACTGAAGCTTTCTTT. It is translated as CASSVDWNTEAFF. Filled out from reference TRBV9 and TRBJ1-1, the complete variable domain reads DSGVTQTPKHLITATGQRVTLRCSPRSGDLSVYWYQQSLDQGLQFLIQYYNGEERAKGNILERFSAQQFPDLHSELNLSSLELGDSALYFCASSVDWNTEAFFGQGTRLTVV.